The present entry profiles one T cell receptor beta chain with its context. The antigen is unknown. A multiplex PCR was run with 60 Vbeta primers and 13 Jbeta primers. Original analysis: The count from a later analysis was about 80 million unique TCR beta chains, around 11 million of them shared. Here immunoSEQ multiplex PCR was the method, and the copy in TCRdb shows in-frame clones only, minus some. The V and J calls and the clone size are those of that table, but D and trimming were determined from the DNA. The sample shows some 120,000 clones, around four fifths of them seen only once. The V segment lost 6 bases and the J segment 4 bases; nucleotides outside the gene matches: 1. CDR3 length equals 15 residues. Per germline, CDR1 WSHSY and CDR2 SAAADI. These data come from a study of cytomegalovirus exposure and HLA in healthy donors. About the research overall: Caucasian-associated ancestry cluster membership applied to about 77% of over 350 genotyped donors.

Study results and limitations: A later analysis revealed that TCR association rates differed between HLA loci, peaking at DRB1 and bottoming out at HLA-C. The authors excluded some V segments, including TRBV6-2 and TRBV6-3, as indistinguishable.

The V call is TRBV10-2, the J call TRBJ2-3; 16 bases match TRBD2. The specimen sequenced was PBMCs. This clonotype was sampled from a human donor in good health. Here the CDR3 DNA reads TGCGCCAGCAGGGGGACTAGCGGGGGGGCAGATACGCAGTATTTT. Residues: CASRGTSGGADTQYF.